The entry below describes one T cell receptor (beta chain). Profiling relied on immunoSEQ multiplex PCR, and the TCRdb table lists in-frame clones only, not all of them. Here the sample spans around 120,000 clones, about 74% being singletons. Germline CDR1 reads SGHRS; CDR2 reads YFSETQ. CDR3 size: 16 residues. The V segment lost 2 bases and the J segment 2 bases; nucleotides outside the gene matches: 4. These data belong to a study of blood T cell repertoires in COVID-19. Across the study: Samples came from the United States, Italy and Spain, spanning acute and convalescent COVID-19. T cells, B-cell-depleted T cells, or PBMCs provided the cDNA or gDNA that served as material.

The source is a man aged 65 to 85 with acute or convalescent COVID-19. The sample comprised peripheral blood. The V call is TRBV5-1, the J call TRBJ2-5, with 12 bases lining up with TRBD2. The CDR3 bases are TGCGCCAGCAGCTTAGGACTAGCGGGGTATCAAGAGACCCAGTACTTC. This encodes CASSLGLAGYQETQYF. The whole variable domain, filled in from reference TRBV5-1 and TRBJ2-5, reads KAGVTQTPRYLIKTRGQQVTLSCSPISGHRSVSWYQQTPGQGLQFLFEYFSETQRNKGNFPGRFSGRQFSNSRSEMNVSTLELGDSALYLCASSLGLAGYQETQYFGPGTRLLVL.